The entry below describes one TCR beta chain. The antigen is not known. This specimen belongs to a study of shared clonotypes between healthy human individuals. Study-level information: Three plates each covered CD4 naive and memory; CD8 naive two, CD8 memory one.

CDR1 KGHSH and CDR2 LQKENI come from the germline V gene. J was trimmed by 0 bases and V by 6 bases; bases with no gene match: 7. The CDR3 consists of 17 residues. Regarding the study as a whole: Generation probabilities of non-shared clonotypes were lower (relative to those shared by all four donors).

Replicate PCRs from sorted subsets contained roughly 220 ng DNA, which is 31,000 or so T cell genomes. Here immunoSEQ multiplex PCR was the method, and the copy in TCRdb shows in-frame clones only, minus some. The table has some 1 million clones, approximately 70% seen once; the top ten hold around 1.5%. Sequencing was carried out using memory CD4+ T cells sorted from blood. Indicated subset: CD45RA-negative fraction. The J gene is TRBJ2-3, the V gene TRBV18; 12 bases agree with TRBD2. The sequence was obtained from a man aged 18 to 35 in good health. The CDR3 sequence is CASSYRLAGDSTDTQYF. DNA for the CDR3: TGTGCCAGCTCGTACCGACTAGCGGGGGATAGCACAGATACGCAGTATTTT.